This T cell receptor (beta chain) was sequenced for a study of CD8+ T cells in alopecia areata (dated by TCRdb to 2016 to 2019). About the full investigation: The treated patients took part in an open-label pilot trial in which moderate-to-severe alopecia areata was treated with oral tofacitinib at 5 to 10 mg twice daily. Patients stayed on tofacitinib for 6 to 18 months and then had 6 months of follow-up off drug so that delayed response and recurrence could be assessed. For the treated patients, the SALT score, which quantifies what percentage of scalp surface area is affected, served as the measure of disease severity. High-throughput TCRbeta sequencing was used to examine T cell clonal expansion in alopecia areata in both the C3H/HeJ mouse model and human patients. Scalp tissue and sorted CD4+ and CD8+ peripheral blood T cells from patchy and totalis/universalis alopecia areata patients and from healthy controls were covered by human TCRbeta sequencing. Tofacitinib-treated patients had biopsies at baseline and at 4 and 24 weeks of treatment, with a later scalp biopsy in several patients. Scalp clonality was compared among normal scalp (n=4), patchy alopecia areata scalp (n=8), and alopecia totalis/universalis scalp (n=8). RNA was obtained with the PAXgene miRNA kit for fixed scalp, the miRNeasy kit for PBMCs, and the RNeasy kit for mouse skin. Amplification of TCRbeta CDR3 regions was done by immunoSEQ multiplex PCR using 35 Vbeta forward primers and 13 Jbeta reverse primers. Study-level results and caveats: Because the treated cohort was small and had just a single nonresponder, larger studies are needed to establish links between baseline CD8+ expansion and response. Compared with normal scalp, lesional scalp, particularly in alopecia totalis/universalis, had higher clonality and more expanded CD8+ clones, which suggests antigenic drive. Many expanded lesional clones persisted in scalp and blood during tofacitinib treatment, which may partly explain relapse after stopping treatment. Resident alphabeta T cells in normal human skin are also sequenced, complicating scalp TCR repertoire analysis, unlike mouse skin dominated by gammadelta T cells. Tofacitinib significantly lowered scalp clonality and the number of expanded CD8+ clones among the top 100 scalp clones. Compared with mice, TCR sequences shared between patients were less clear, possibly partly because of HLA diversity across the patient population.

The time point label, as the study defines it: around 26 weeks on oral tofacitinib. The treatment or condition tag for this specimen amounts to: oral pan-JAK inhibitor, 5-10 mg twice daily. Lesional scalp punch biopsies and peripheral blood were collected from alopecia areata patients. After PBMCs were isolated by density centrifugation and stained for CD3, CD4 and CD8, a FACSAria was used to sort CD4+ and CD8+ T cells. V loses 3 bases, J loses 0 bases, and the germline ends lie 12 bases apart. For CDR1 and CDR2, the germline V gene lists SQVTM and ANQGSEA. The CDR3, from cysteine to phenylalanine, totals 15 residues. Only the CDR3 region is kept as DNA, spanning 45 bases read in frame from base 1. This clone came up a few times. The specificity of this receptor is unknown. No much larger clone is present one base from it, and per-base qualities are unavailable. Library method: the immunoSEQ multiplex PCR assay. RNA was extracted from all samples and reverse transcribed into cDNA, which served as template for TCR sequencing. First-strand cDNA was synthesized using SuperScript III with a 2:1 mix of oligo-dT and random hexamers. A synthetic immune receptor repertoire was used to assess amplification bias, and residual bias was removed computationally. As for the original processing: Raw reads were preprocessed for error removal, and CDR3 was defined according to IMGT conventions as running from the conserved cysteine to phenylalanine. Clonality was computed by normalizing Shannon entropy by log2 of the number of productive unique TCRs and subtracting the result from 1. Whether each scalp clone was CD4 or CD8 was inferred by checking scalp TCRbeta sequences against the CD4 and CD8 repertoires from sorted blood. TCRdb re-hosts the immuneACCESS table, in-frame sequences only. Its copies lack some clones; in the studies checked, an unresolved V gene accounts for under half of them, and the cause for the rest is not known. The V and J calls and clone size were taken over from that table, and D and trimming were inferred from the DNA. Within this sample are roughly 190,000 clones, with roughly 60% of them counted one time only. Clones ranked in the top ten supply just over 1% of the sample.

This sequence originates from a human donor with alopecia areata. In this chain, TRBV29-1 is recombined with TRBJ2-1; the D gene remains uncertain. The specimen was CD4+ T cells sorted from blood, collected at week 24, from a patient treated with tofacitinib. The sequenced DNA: TGCAGCGTTGATGAGTCTGGGTTCTCCTACAATGAGCAGTTCTTC. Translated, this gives CSVDESGFSYNEQFF.